This TCR beta chain was recorded in a study of shared clonotypes between healthy human individuals. Only in-frame clones appear in the TCRdb table, and some are missing; sequencing was by immunoSEQ multiplex PCR. The sample consists of some 2,000,000 clones, roughly 95% of them appearing once. J lost 3 bases, V lost 5 bases, and 4 bases had no gene match. This CDR3 is 16 amino acids long. The V gene's germline CDR1 is SNHLY and CDR2 FYNNEI. The clonotype originates from a man younger than 30 in good health. Sequencing was performed on naive CD4+ T cells sorted from blood. Described subset: CD45RA+ positively selected. The chain has TRBV2 and TRBJ2-2; TRBD2 matches 12 bases. The chain's CDR3 is CASSTRLAGDTGELFF. In nucleotides, the CDR3 is TGTGCCAGCAGTACTCGACTAGCGGGGGACACCGGGGAGCTGTTTTTT.